Below, 11 T cell receptor beta chains from the same sample are listed, as sequenced in a study of T-cell reconstitution after alpha-beta-depleted transplantation in children. Construction of the TCRbeta library involved unique molecular identifiers. TCRdb independently ran MiXCR on the PCR reads; one entry per CDR3 protein. The sample includes about 460,000 distinct CDR3 sequences, 11% of them seen just once. The source material was PBMCs, mostly from graft donor cells, sampled 180 days after TCRalphabeta/CD19-depleted stem cell transplant. All receptors come from a female patient aged 2-15 years who had a stem cell transplant for aplastic anemia, so the T cells may come from the graft donor.

As DNA, the CDR3 is TGTGCCAGCAACCGGGACTCGCCCTTAGGCACTAATGAAAAACTGTTTTTT. It yields the protein CASNRDSPLGTNEKLFF. The V call is TRBV7-9, the J call TRBJ1-4, with TRBD1 as a possible D gene (5 bases). This CDR3 comprises 17 residues. The V gene lost 7 bases and the J gene lost 2 bases, with 20 bases spanning the gap. Germline V gives CDR1 SEHNR, CDR2 FQNEAQ (reference sequence).

V and J are TRBV7-6 and TRBJ2-2, with D unclear. CDR3 size: 14 residues. V was clipped by 5 bases and J by 4 bases, with 11 bases between them. The germline gives CDR1 SGHVS, CDR2 FNYEAQ. DNA of the CDR3: TGTGCCAGCAGCCAACAAGGGTTCACCGGGGAGCTGTTTTTT. It codes for CASSQQGFTGELFF.

The V call is TRBV28, the J call TRBJ2-7; possibly TRBD1 for D (6 bases). The CDR3 sequence is 12 residues long. V lost 10 bases and J 4 bases, leaving 14 bases between the germline ends. Germline V gives CDR1 MDHEN, CDR2 SYDVKM. The chain's CDR3 is CATLKGEYEQYF. As DNA, the CDR3 is TGTGCCACTCTAAAGGGGGAGTACGAGCAGTACTTC.

The V and J genes are TRBV20-1 and TRBJ2-2, with D possibly matching TRBD2 (6 bases). The V end was cut by 3 bases, the J end by 3 bases, with 11 bases between. The CDR3 has 14 amino acids. Germline V gene sequence: CDR1 DFQATT, CDR2 SNEGSKA (reference sequence). Written as DNA, the CDR3 is TGCAGTGCTAGGCGGGGACTCTACACCGGGGAGCTGTTTTTT. Amino acid sequence: CSARRGLYTGELFF.

This clonotype was observed a few times. This chain joins TRBV28 and TRBJ2-5; perhaps TRBD1 as D (5 bases). Germline CDR1 MDHEN, CDR2 SYDVKM. V was pared by 2 bases and J by 7 bases, with 17 bases between. The CDR3 is 15 residues long. CDR3 DNA sequence: TGTGCCAGCAGTTTAGGCCGGACACTCCAGCGGACCCAGTACTTC. This gives the protein CASSLGRTLQRTQYF.

This clonotype showed up just a few times. The genes are TRBV12-3 or TRBV12-4 and TRBJ2-7; 7 nucleotides line up with TRBD2. The CDR3 runs to 13 residues. J lost 4 bases, V lost 7 bases, and 7 bases had no gene match. The CDR3 spells CASNMGGLYEQYF. For the CDR3, the DNA is TGTGCCAGCAACATGGGGGGGTTGTACGAGCAGTACTTC.

This clonotype has only a few counts. The CDR3 DNA reads TGTGCCAGCAGTGGAACCCCGGATCTGGATGAAAAACTGTTTTTT. Translated: CASSGTPDLDEKLFF. V and J are TRBV6-1 and TRBJ1-4; D gene ambiguous. The germline V gene encodes CDR1 MNHNS and CDR2 SASEGT. Trimming shortened V by 4 bases and J by 6 bases, and 15 bases separated the two germline ends. There are 15 residues in the CDR3.

The gene calls are TRBV6-5 and TRBJ2-3; D unclear. Per germline, CDR1 MNHEY and CDR2 SVGAGI. V lost 0 bases and J lost 2, with 6 bases in between. The CDR3 contains 14 residues. As DNA, the CDR3 is TGTGCCAGCAGTTACTCGGCAGTCACAGATACGCAGTATTTT. It is translated as CASSYSAVTDTQYF.

The J gene is TRBJ2-1, the V gene TRBV6-1, with TRBD2 as a possible D gene (6 bases). The germline V gene has CDR1 MNHNS and CDR2 SASEGT. Trimming pared 1 base from V and 8 bases from J, leaving 15 bases between. The CDR3 spans 15 residues. The CDR3 sequence: CASSEVATGGHEQFF. For the CDR3, the DNA is TGTGCCAGCAGTGAAGTCGCTACAGGAGGGCATGAGCAGTTCTTC.

The chain is built from TRBV5-1 and TRBJ2-1; 9 positions agree with TRBD1. CDR3 length: 15 amino acids. The V gene's germline CDR1 is SGHRS and CDR2 YFSETQ. Trimming removed 2 bases from V and 5 bases from J; junction bases left unmatched: 5. The DNA for the CDR3 is TGCGCCAGCAGCTTTAGGGACAGGGACAACAATGAGCAGTTCTTC. This codes for CASSFRDRDNNEQFF.

In nucleotides, the CDR3 is TGTGCCAGCAGTTACTTGAAGGGGGTTCGGGACACCGGGGAGCTGTTTTTT. The encoded protein is CASSYLKGVRDTGELFF. The gene calls are TRBV6-5 and TRBJ2-2, with a tentative D call TRBD1 (6 bases). Germline assignment: CDR1 MNHEY and CDR2 SVGAGI. Trimming removed 1 base from V and 3 bases from J, with 15 bases in between. The CDR3 has 17 amino acids.